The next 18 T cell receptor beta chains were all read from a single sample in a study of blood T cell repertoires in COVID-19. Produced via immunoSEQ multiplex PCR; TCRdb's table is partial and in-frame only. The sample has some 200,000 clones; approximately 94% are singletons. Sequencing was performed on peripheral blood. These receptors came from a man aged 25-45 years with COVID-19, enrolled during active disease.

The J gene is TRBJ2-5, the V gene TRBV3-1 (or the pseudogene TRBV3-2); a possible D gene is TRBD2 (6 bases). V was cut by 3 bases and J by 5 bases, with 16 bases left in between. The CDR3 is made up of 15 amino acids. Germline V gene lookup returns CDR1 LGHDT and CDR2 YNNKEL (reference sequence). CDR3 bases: TGTGCCAGCAGCCACCGTAGGAGGGGCAGTGAGACCCAGTACTTC. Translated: CASSHRRRGSETQYF.

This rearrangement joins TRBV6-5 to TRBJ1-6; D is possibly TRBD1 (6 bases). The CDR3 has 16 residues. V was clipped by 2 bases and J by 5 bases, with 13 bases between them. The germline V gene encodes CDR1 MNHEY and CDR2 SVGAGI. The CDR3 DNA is TGTGCCAGCAGTTACGCTGGACAGATAGATAATTCACCCCTCCACTTT. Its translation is CASSYAGQIDNSPLHF.

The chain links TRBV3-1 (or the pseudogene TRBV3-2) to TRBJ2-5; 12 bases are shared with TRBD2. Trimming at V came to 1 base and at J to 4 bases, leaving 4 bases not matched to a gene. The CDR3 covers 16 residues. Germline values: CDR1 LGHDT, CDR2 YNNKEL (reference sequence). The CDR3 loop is CASSQGLAGGSETQYF. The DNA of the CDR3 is TGTGCCAGCAGCCAAGGGCTAGCGGGGGGGTCAGAGACCCAGTACTTC.

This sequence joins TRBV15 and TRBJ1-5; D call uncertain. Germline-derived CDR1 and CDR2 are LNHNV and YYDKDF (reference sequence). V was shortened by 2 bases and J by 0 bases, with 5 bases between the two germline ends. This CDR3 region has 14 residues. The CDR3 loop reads CATSRSGSNQPQHF. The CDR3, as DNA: TGTGCCACCAGCAGATCCGGTAGCAATCAGCCCCAGCATTTT.

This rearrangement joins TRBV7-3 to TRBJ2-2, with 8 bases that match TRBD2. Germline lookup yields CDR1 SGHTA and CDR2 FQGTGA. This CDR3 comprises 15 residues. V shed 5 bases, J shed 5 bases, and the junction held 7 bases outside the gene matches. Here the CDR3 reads CASSDIAGWTGELFF. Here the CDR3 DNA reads TGTGCCAGCAGCGATATAGCGGGGTGGACCGGGGAGCTGTTTTTT.

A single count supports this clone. DNA for the CDR3: TGTGCCAGCACTAAAGGGGGGGTGAGGCAGCCCCAGCATTTT. This sequence encodes CASTKGGVRQPQHF. V and J are TRBV7-9 and TRBJ1-5; TRBD1 might be the D (6 bases). The ends were cut back, 7 bases at V and 7 bases at J, with 17 bases in the middle. CDR3 size: 14 residues. In germline, CDR1 is SEHNR, CDR2 FQNEAQ (reference sequence).

CDR3 bases: TGTGCCAGCAGCTTGACGACTTCTTATGGCTACACCTTC. Its protein product is CASSLTTSYGYTF. The chain is built from TRBV5-6 and TRBJ1-2; no clear D. Germline CDR1 reads SGHDT; CDR2 reads YYEEEE. The CDR3 totals 13 residues. The V end was cut by 1 base, the J end by 5 bases, with 9 bases between.

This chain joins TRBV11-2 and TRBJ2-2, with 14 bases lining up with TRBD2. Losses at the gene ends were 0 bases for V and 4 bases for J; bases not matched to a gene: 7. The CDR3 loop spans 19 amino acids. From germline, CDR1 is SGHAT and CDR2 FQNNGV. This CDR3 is CASSLDSTTSGGATGELFF. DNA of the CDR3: TGTGCCAGCAGCTTAGACTCCACGACTAGCGGGGGGGCCACCGGGGAGCTGTTTTTT.

CDR3 sequence (DNA): TGCGCCAGCAGCCATGGCTCTCAGGGGTGGTACACTGAAGCTTTCTTT. This codes for CASSHGSQGWYTEAFF. This rearrangement joins TRBV4-1 to TRBJ1-1, with D possibly TRBD1 on 6 matching bases. Trimming left V 3 bases short and J 3 bases short, with 17 bases between. This CDR3 is 16 amino acids long. CDR1 MGHRA and CDR2 YSYEKL come from the germline V gene.

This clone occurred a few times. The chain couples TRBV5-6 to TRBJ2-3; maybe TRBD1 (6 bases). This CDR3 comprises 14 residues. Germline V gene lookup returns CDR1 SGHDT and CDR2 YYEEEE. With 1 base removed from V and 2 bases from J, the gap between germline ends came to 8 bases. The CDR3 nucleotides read TGTGCCAGCAGCTTGCACAGGGTCACAGATACGCAGTATTTT. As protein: CASSLHRVTDTQYF.

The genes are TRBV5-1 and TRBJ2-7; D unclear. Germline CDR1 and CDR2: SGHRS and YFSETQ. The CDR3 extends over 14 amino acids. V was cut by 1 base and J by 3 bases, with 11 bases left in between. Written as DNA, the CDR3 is TGCGCCAGCAGCTTGCCGGGTGCAGTCTACGAGCAGTACTTC. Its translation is CASSLPGAVYEQYF.

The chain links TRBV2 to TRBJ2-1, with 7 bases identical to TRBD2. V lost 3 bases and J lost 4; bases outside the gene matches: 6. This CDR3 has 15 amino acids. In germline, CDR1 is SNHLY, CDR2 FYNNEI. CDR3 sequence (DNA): TGTGCCAGCAGTGACCGGCGGGGGTTATACAATGAGCAGTTCTTC. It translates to CASSDRRGLYNEQFF.

CDR3 coding DNA: TGTGCCAGCAGTGAAGCCCTGGGACAGTTTTACAATGAAAAACTGTTTTTT. It encodes CASSEALGQFYNEKLFF. V usage is TRBV2 and J usage is TRBJ1-4, with TRBD1 matching over 7 bases. CDR3 length equals 17 residues. V lost 0 bases to trimming and J lost 5 bases; unmatched junction nucleotides: 9. From germline, CDR1 is SNHLY and CDR2 FYNNEI.

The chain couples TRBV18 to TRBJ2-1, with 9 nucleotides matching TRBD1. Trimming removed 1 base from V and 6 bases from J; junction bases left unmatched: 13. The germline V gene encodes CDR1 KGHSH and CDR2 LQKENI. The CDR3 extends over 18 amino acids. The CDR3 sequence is CASSPQKTRDRVVNEQFF. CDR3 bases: TGTGCCAGCTCACCACAAAAGACTAGGGACAGGGTCGTCAATGAGCAGTTCTTC.

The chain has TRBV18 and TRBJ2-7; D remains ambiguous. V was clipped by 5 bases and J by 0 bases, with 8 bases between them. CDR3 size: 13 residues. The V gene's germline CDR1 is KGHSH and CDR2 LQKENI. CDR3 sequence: CASSTSSSYEQYF. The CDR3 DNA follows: TGTGCCAGCTCAACGAGTAGCTCCTACGAGCAGTACTTC.

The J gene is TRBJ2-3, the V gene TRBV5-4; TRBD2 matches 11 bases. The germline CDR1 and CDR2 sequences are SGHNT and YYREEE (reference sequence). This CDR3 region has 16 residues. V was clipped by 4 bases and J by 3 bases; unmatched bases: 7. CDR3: CASSRVAGGLTDTQYF. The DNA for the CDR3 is TGTGCCAGCAGCAGGGTAGCGGGGGGGTTAACAGATACGCAGTATTTT.

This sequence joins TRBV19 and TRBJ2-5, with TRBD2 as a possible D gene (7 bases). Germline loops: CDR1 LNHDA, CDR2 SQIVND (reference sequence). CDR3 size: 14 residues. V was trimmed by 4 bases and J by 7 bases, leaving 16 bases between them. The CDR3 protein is CASSTAEGGRTQYF. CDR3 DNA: TGTGCCAGTAGTACTGCAGAGGGGGGGAGGACCCAGTACTTC.

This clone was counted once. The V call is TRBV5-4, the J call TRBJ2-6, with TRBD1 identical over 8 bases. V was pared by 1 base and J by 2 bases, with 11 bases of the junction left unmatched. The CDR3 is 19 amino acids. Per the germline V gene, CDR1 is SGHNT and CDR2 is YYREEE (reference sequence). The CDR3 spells CASSLIGRQGKTGANVLTF. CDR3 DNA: TGTGCCAGCAGCTTGATAGGGAGACAGGGGAAAACTGGGGCCAACGTCCTGACTTTC.